Listed below are T cell receptor beta chains from one sample, sequenced in a study of shared clonotypes between healthy human individuals. Produced via immunoSEQ multiplex PCR; TCRdb's table is partial and in-frame only. The sample consists of 650,000 to 750,000 clones, around 72% of them appearing once. The sample taken for sequencing was memory CD4+ T cells sorted from blood. The source is a woman in her thirties in good health. Both conserved end residues are part of each CDR3. The D gene is left open where the match is weak. Size values are once, few and many counts, or a class for expanded clones, and some rows have none.

j_gene | abundance | v_gene | d_gene | CDR3aa | CDR3nt
TRBJ1-5 | few | TRBV4-2 | . | CASAGGFNQPQHF | TGTGCCAGCGCAGGAGGTTTCAATCAGCCCCAGCATTTT
TRBJ2-7 | many | TRBV19 | TRBD2 | CASSTEASGRRYF | TGTGCCAGTAGTACCGAGGCTAGCGGGAGACGTTACTTC
TRBJ2-1 | . | TRBV15 | . | CATSRDPSAGTYNEQFF | TGTGCCACCAGCAGAGATCCGAGTGCAGGGACCTACAATGAGCAGTTCTTC
TRBJ2-2 | . | TRBV18 | . | CASSPGVGTGELFF | TGTGCCAGCTCACCGGGAGTTGGCACCGGGGAGCTGTTTTTT
TRBJ2-4 | . | TRBV15 | TRBD2 | CATSTQATSGHKNIQYF | TGTGCCACCAGCACCCAAGCCACTAGCGGACATAAAAACATTCAGTACTTC
TRBJ2-5 | . | TRBV30 | . | CAWSVLGAETQYF | TGTGCCTGGAGTGTACTTGGAGCCGAGACCCAGTACTTC
TRBJ1-2 | . | TRBV5-1 | . | CASSLDGLGTGYTF | TGCGCCAGCAGCTTGGACGGTCTGGGGACTGGCTACACCTTC
TRBJ2-5 | . | TRBV19 | . | CASSIGGGTAEETQYF | TGTGCCAGTAGTATTGGGGGCGGGACCGCCGAAGAGACCCAGTACTTC
TRBJ2-7 | . | TRBV5-1 | TRBD2 | CASSWTSGSPLEQYF | TGCGCCAGCAGCTGGACTAGCGGGAGCCCACTCGAGCAGTACTTC
TRBJ1-4 | . | TRBV2 | . | CASSRGAGEKLFF | TGTGCCAGCTCCCGGGGGGCTGGTGAAAAACTGTTTTTT
TRBJ1-6 | . | TRBV4-1 | . | CASSQGSGTAGISPLHF | TGCGCCAGCAGCCAAGGCTCAGGGACGGCGGGAATTTCACCCCTCCACTTT
TRBJ2-5 | many | TRBV18 | TRBD1 | CASSPWDSQETQYF | TGTGCCAGCTCACCGTGGGACAGCCAAGAGACCCAGTACTTC
TRBJ1-2 | . | TRBV4-2 | TRBD1 | CASSPGQGAYGYTF | TGTGCCAGCAGCCCCGGACAGGGGGCCTATGGCTACACCTTC
TRBJ1-5 | once | TRBV11-2 | . | CASSHTGPQPQHF | TGTGCCAGCAGCCACACAGGGCCCCAGCCCCAGCATTTT
TRBJ2-1 | . | TRBV5-4 | TRBD1 | CASSSTGVYIYNEQFF | TGTGCCAGCAGCTCGACAGGGGTGTACATTTACAATGAGCAGTTCTTC
TRBJ1-1 | . | TRBV2 | . | CASSRVGKNTEAFF | TGTGCCAGCAGCAGAGTCGGAAAAAACACTGAAGCTTTCTTT
TRBJ2-3 | . | TRBV19 | . | CASSIRRTGDTQYF | TGTGCCAGTAGTATAAGGAGGACGGGCGATACGCAGTATTTT
TRBJ2-7 | once | TRBV28 | TRBD1 | CASSDPKGAREQYF | TGTGCCAGCAGTGATCCGAAGGGGGCTCGAGAGCAGTACTTC
TRBJ2-3 | . | TRBV6-4 | TRBD2 | CASSELTSGRVGHTDTQYF | TGTGCCAGCAGCGAACTGACTAGCGGGAGGGTGGGCCACACAGATACGCAGTATTTT
TRBJ2-5 | . | TRBV2 | . | CASWAGRETQYF | TGTGCCAGCTGGGCAGGGAGGGAGACCCAGTACTTC
TRBJ1-2 | . | TRBV28 | TRBD1 | CASTPEGGARSYTF | TGTGCCAGCACCCCTGAAGGGGGCGCCCGAAGCTACACCTTC
TRBJ2-5 | once | TRBV29-1 | . | CSVGQQQETQYF | TGCAGCGTTGGACAGCAACAAGAGACCCAGTACTTC
TRBJ2-6 | . | TRBV7-3 | TRBD2 | CASSPRLAGGTGANVLTF | TGTGCCAGCAGCCCTCGACTAGCGGGAGGGACTGGGGCCAACGTCCTGACTTTC
TRBJ2-3 | . | TRBV5-4 | TRBD2 | CASSRTSDRHTQYF | TGTGCCAGCAGCCGGACTAGCGACAGGCATACGCAGTATTTT
TRBJ1-5 | . | TRBV6-1 | TRBD1 | CASSEAGGQENQPQHF | TGTGCCAGCAGTGAAGCCGGGGGACAGGAGAATCAGCCCCAGCATTTT
TRBJ2-3 | . | TRBV18 | . | CASSPLGQRTSTDTQYF | TGTGCCAGCTCACCACTCGGACAGCGAACAAGCACAGATACGCAGTATTTT
TRBJ1-2 | . | TRBV4-1 | TRBD1 | CASSQVPGTGGYGYTF | TGCGCCAGCAGCCAAGTACCCGGGACAGGGGGCTATGGCTACACCTTC
TRBJ2-1 | . | TRBV15 | TRBD2 | CATSSTSGITGNEQFF | TGTGCCACCAGCAGTACTAGCGGGATAACTGGTAATGAGCAGTTCTTC
TRBJ1-2 | . | TRBV28 | TRBD1 | CASSLSPYRGGDYGYTF | TGTGCCAGCAGTTTATCCCCTTACAGGGGCGGCGACTATGGCTACACCTTC
TRBJ1-2 | . | TRBV28 | . | CASSSWVGGYTF | TGTGCCAGCAGTTCCTGGGTGGGGGGCTACACCTTC